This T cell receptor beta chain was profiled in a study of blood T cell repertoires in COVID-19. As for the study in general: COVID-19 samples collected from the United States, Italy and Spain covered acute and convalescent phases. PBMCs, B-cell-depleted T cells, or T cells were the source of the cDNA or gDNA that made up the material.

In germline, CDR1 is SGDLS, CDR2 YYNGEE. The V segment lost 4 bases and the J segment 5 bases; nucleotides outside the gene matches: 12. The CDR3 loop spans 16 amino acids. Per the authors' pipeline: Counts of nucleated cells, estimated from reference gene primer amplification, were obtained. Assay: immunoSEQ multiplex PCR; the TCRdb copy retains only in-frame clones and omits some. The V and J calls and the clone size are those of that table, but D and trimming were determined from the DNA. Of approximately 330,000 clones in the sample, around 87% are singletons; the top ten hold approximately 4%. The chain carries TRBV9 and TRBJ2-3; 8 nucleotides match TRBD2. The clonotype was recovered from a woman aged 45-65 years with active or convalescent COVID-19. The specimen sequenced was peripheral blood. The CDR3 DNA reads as TGTGCCAGCAGCCCGGCGGGGACTAGGGTCGTAGATACGCAGTATTTT. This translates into CASSPAGTRVVDTQYF.